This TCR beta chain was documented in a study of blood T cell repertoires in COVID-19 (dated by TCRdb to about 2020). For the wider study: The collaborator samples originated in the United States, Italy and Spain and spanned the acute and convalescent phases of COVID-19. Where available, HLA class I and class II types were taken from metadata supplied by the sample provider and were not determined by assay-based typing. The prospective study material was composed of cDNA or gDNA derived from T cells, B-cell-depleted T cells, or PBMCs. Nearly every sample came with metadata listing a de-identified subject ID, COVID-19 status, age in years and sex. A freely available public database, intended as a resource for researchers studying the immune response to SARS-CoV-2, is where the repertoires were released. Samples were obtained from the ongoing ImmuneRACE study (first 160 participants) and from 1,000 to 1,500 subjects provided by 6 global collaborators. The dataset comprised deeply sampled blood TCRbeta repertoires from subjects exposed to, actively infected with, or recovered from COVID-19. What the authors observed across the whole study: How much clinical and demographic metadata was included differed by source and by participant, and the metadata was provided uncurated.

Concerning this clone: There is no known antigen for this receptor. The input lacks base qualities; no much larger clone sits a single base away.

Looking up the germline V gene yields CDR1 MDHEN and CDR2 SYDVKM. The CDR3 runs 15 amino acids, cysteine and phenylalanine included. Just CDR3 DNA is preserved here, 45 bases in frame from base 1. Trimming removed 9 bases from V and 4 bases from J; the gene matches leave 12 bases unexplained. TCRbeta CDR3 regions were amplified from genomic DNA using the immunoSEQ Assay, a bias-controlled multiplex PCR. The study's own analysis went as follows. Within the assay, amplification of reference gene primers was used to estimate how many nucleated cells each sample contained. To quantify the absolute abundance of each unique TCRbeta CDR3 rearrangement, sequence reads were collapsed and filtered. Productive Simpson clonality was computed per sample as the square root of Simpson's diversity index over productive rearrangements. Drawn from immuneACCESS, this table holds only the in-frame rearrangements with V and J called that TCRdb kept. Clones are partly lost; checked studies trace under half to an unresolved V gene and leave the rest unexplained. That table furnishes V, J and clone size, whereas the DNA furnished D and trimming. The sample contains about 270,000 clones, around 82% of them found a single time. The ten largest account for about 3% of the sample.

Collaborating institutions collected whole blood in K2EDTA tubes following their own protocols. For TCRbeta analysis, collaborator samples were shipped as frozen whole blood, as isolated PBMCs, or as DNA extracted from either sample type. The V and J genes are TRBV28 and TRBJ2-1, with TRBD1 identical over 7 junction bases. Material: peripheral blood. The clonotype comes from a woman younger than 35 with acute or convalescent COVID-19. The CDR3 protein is CASTTTGSGYNEQFF. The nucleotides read TGTGCCAGTACCACGACAGGGTCTGGGTACAATGAGCAGTTCTTC.